These T cell receptor beta chains were read from a single sample in a study of blood T cell repertoires in COVID-19. Here immunoSEQ multiplex PCR was the method, and the copy in TCRdb shows in-frame clones only, minus some. Of about 330,000 clones listed, 80% to 90% were seen once; the top ten hold 5% to 6%. The sequenced material came from PBMCs or T cells enriched from blood (not recorded which). The receptors stem from a man in his thirties or forties who had recovered from COVID-19. Both conserved end residues are part of each CDR3. Each record gives: clone size, V gene, J gene, D gene, CDR3 DNA, CDR3 protein. A D gene is named only where the DNA matches it firmly. A clone size is listed for some rows: how often the clone was seen (once, few, many), or a class if it is expanded.

once,TRBV3-1/TRBV3-2,TRBJ1-3,TRBD1,TGTGCCAGCAGCCTCCGAGGACAGGACAACACCATATATTTT,CASSLRGQDNTIYF
-,TRBV9,TRBJ2-3,-,TGTGCCAGCAGCGTAAGCCCCGATACGCAGTATTTT,CASSVSPDTQYF
-,TRBV7-7,TRBJ2-2,-,TGTGCCAGCAGCTCCATGACGGGTTCAACCGGGGAGCTGTTTTTT,CASSSMTGSTGELFF
-,TRBV9,TRBJ1-1,-,TGTGCCAGCAGCGTCAATTCCAGGTACACTGAAGCTTTCTTT,CASSVNSRYTEAFF
-,TRBV6-4,TRBJ1-3,-,TGTGCCAGCAGCAGGACACATTACTCTGGAAACACCATATATTTT,CASSRTHYSGNTIYF
-,TRBV19,TRBJ1-5,-,TGTGCCAGCAGACAGCTTAGCAATCAGCCCCAGCATTTT,CASRQLSNQPQHF
-,TRBV25-1,TRBJ2-7,-,TGTGCCAGCAGTGATCGGAGGTGGGAGTACTTC,CASSDRRWEYF
-,TRBV11-2,TRBJ2-5,TRBD2,TGTGCCAGCAGCCGTCCAACTAGCGGGGGGCCTCAAGAGACCCAGTACTTC,CASSRPTSGGPQETQYF
-,TRBV15,TRBJ1-1,TRBD1,TGTGCCACCAGCGGGGGACAGGCCGGGAACACTGAAGCTTTCTTT,CATSGGQAGNTEAFF
-,TRBV18,TRBJ1-4,-,TGTGCCAGCTCACCCCTGACAGGATACCTAAATGAAAAACTGTTTTTT,CASSPLTGYLNEKLFF
-,TRBV11-3,TRBJ2-3,-,TGTGCCAGCAGCTTACAGGGCCCAGATACGCAGTATTTT,CASSLQGPDTQYF
-,TRBV27,TRBJ2-1,-,TGTGCCAGCAGTTCCAGGGCTAGCTCCTACAATGAGCAGTTCTTC,CASSSRASSYNEQFF
-,TRBV6-1,TRBJ1-5,TRBD1,TGTGCCAGCAGTGAAAACCCACAGGGGTGGGGTGGCAATCAGCCCCAGCATTTT,CASSENPQGWGGNQPQHF
-,TRBV2,TRBJ2-5,-,TGTGCCAGCAGTGAAGGAATCCTAGGAGAGACCCAGTACTTC,CASSEGILGETQYF
few,TRBV4-1,TRBJ2-7,TRBD2,TGCGCCAGCAGCCAAGCTGCTAGCGGGGGGTACGAGCAGTACTTC,CASSQAASGGYEQYF
-,TRBV5-8,TRBJ1-6,TRBD1,TGTGCCAGCAGCACAAGACAGGGCGATAATTCACCCCTCCACTTT,CASSTRQGDNSPLHF
-,TRBV5-1,TRBJ2-5,TRBD1,TGCGCCAGCAGCGTCTCGACAGGGTGGGGGCAAGAGACCCAGTACTTC,CASSVSTGWGQETQYF
-,TRBV3-1/TRBV3-2,TRBJ2-1,TRBD2,TGTGCCAGCAGCCAAGAAGCGCGGGGGGGCCGAGCCTACAATGAGCAGTTCTTC,CASSQEARGGRAYNEQFF
-,TRBV28,TRBJ1-6,-,TGTGCCAGCAGTTCGGGGCAGGGGATACGTTCACCCCTCCACTTT,CASSSGQGIRSPLHF
-,TRBV5-6,TRBJ1-4,TRBD1,TGTGCCAGCAGCCGGGCGGGACAGGGGTTCGTTGTAAAACTGTTTTTT,CASSRAGQGFVVKLFF